This is a list of T cell receptor beta chains from one sample in a study of cytomegalovirus exposure and HLA in healthy donors. Clones were read by immunoSEQ multiplex PCR, and TCRdb kept only the in-frame ones, dropping some. The sample shows 110,000 or so clones, about 70% of them seen only once. Sequencing input: PBMCs. The receptors derive from a human donor in good health. Each CDR3 is given with its conserved first and last residue. Fields, in order: D gene, V gene, J gene, clone size, CDR3 DNA, CDR3 protein. The D gene is left open where the match is weak. A clone size is listed for some rows: how often the clone was seen (once, few, many), or a class if it is expanded.

D: TRBD1; V: TRBV6-5; J: TRBJ1-5; size: -; DNA: TGTGCCAGCAGTTACGGGACAGGGATAAATCAGCCCCAGCATTTT; CDR3: CASSYGTGINQPQHF
D: TRBD1; V: TRBV6-6; J: TRBJ1-4; size: -; DNA: TGTGCCAGCAGCCCCGCGTATCGGACAGGGGATGAAAAACTGTTTTTT; CDR3: CASSPAYRTGDEKLFF
D: TRBD1; V: TRBV5-4; J: TRBJ2-5; size: -; DNA: TGTGCCAGCAGCAAGACAGGGCTCCTCCAAGAGACCCAGTACTTC; CDR3: CASSKTGLLQETQYF
D: -; V: TRBV5-1; J: TRBJ2-7; size: -; DNA: TGCGCCAGCAGCTTGGGTGGGCAGGGCCTCACCTACGAGCAGTACTTC; CDR3: CASSLGGQGLTYEQYF
D: TRBD1; V: TRBV19; J: TRBJ2-5; size: -; DNA: TGTGCCAGTAGTTTGGGACAGGTCTCTCAAGAGACCCAGTACTTC; CDR3: CASSLGQVSQETQYF
D: TRBD2; V: TRBV11-2; J: TRBJ2-2; size: -; DNA: TGTGCCAGCAGCTTAGGGACTAGGAACACCGGGGAGCTGTTTTTT; CDR3: CASSLGTRNTGELFF
D: -; V: TRBV6-4; J: TRBJ1-5; size: -; DNA: TGTGCCAGCAGTGCAGGGCTGGGTCAGCCCCAGCATTTT; CDR3: CASSAGLGQPQHF
D: TRBD1; V: TRBV6-1; J: TRBJ1-1; size: -; DNA: TGTGCCAGCAGTGAAGGAGGGGGCATCACTGAAGCTTTCTTT; CDR3: CASSEGGGITEAFF
D: -; V: TRBV2; J: TRBJ1-1; size: -; DNA: TGTGCCAGCAGTGAATGGAGGGAGGTGCAGGCTTTCTTT; CDR3: CASSEWREVQAFF
D: -; V: TRBV6-5; J: TRBJ1-2; size: once; DNA: TGTGCCAGCAGGAGACCCGCAGGTGGCTACACCTTC; CDR3: CASRRPAGGYTF
D: TRBD1; V: TRBV7-8; J: TRBJ1-1; size: once; DNA: TGTGCCAGCAGCAACGACAGGGGAATCACTGAAGCTTTCTTT; CDR3: CASSNDRGITEAFF
D: TRBD1; V: TRBV2; J: TRBJ1-6; size: -; DNA: TGTGCCAGCACGCGGCGACAGGGTTTTGAGTCACCCCTCCACTTT; CDR3: CASTRRQGFESPLHF
D: TRBD1; V: TRBV27; J: TRBJ2-5; size: -; DNA: TGTGCCAGCAGTTTATATTTCGACAGGGGACGAGAGACCCAGTACTTC; CDR3: CASSLYFDRGRETQYF
D: TRBD1; V: TRBV18; J: TRBJ2-7; size: few; DNA: TGTGCCAGCTCACCCCGACAGGGCGATGCCGAGCAGTACTTC; CDR3: CASSPRQGDAEQYF
D: TRBD1; V: TRBV4-1; J: TRBJ1-4; size: -; DNA: TGCGCCAGCAGCCAAGATCGTACAGGGGCTAATGAAAAACTGTTTTTT; CDR3: CASSQDRTGANEKLFF
D: -; V: TRBV9; J: TRBJ1-4; size: -; DNA: TGTGCCAGCAGCGTGGGTGGGACACCTTATGAAAAACTGTTTTTT; CDR3: CASSVGGTPYEKLFF
D: -; V: TRBV30; J: TRBJ2-2; size: once; DNA: TGTGCCTGGAGTCGGAGGACCTCTAACACCGGGGAGCTGTTTTTT; CDR3: CAWSRRTSNTGELFF
D: TRBD1; V: TRBV11-1; J: TRBJ2-1; size: -; DNA: TGTGCCAGCAGCTCGGACAGGGCTAGCTCCTACAATGAGCAGTTCTTC; CDR3: CASSSDRASSYNEQFF
D: -; V: TRBV11-1; J: TRBJ2-2; size: few; DNA: TGTGCCAGCAGCTTAGAGACAGACCCCGGGGAGCTGTTTTTT; CDR3: CASSLETDPGELFF
D: -; V: TRBV28; J: TRBJ2-1; size: -; DNA: TGTGCCAGCTGGCTAGGGACTTCTTCCTACAATGAGCAGTTCTTC; CDR3: CASWLGTSSYNEQFF
D: -; V: TRBV29-1; J: TRBJ2-7; size: -; DNA: TGCAGCGTTGTGGGGCAGGCTTACGAGCAGTACTTC; CDR3: CSVVGQAYEQYF
D: -; V: TRBV29-1; J: TRBJ2-2; size: -; DNA: TGCAGCGTTGAAACAGGAAACACCGGGGAGCTGTTTTTT; CDR3: CSVETGNTGELFF
D: -; V: TRBV4-2; J: TRBJ2-3; size: -; DNA: TGTGCCAGCAGCTACCAGGGAGATACGCAGTATTTT; CDR3: CASSYQGDTQYF
D: -; V: TRBV19; J: TRBJ2-6; size: -; DNA: TGTGCCAGTAGTAACCAGGGAACTGGGGCCAACGTCCTGACTTTC; CDR3: CASSNQGTGANVLTF
D: -; V: TRBV5-4; J: TRBJ2-1; size: few; DNA: TGTGCCAGCAGCTTGGCCGGGTTAGCCGCCAATGAGCAGTTCTTC; CDR3: CASSLAGLAANEQFF
D: TRBD2; V: TRBV5-1; J: TRBJ2-1; size: -; DNA: TGCGCCAGCTGGGGACTAGCGGGAGTAAATGAGCAGTTCTTC; CDR3: CASWGLAGVNEQFF
D: TRBD2; V: TRBV6-1; J: TRBJ2-7; size: few; DNA: TGTGCCAGCAGTGAGAGAGGTGGACTAGCGGCCCGCTACGAGCAGTACTTC; CDR3: CASSERGGLAARYEQYF
D: -; V: TRBV6-5; J: TRBJ2-2; size: -; DNA: TGTGCCAGCAGGTTCCTACAGGGGAACACCGGGGAGCTGTTTTTT; CDR3: CASRFLQGNTGELFF
D: TRBD2; V: TRBV4-3; J: TRBJ2-1; size: -; DNA: TGCGCCAGCAGCCAAGAATCCAGCGGGGGGGCTAATGAGCAGTTCTTC; CDR3: CASSQESSGGANEQFF
D: -; V: TRBV7-3; J: TRBJ1-5; size: -; DNA: TGTGCCAGGGGGCTTCAGCCCCAGCATTTT; CDR3: CARGLQPQHF
D: TRBD2; V: TRBV25-1; J: TRBJ2-5; size: -; DNA: TGTGCCAGCAGTGGCCCCCGGGGGCGGGAGGAATGGTCAGAGACCCAGTACTTC; CDR3: CASSGPRGREEWSETQYF
D: -; V: TRBV4-2; J: TRBJ2-7; size: -; DNA: TGTGCCAGCAGCCGAAAGGGGGGGGACCACGAGCAGTACTTC; CDR3: CASSRKGGDHEQYF
D: TRBD2; V: TRBV9; J: TRBJ2-3; size: once; DNA: TGTGCCAGCTCACTAGCGGGGGGGGCAGATACGCAGTATTTT; CDR3: CASSLAGGADTQYF
D: -; V: TRBV11-2; J: TRBJ2-1; size: -; DNA: TGTGCCAGCGCCGCGGGGAGGAGTTACAATGAGCAGTTCTTC; CDR3: CASAAGRSYNEQFF
D: TRBD1; V: TRBV5-1; J: TRBJ2-5; size: -; DNA: TGCGCCAGCAGCTTACAGGGGTTCGAGACCCAGTACTTC; CDR3: CASSLQGFETQYF
D: -; V: TRBV7-9; J: TRBJ1-1; size: -; DNA: TGTGCCAGCAGTAAGGAGGGAGCTTTCTTT; CDR3: CASSKEGAFF
D: -; V: TRBV19; J: TRBJ1-2; size: -; DNA: TGTGCCAGTAGCCGGGAGTGGAGCTATGGCTACACCTTC; CDR3: CASSREWSYGYTF
D: TRBD2; V: TRBV5-4; J: TRBJ2-7; size: many; DNA: TGTGCCAGCAGCCCTACTAGCGGGGGGGACTACGAGCAGTACTTC; CDR3: CASSPTSGGDYEQYF
D: -; V: TRBV7-2; J: TRBJ1-1; size: once; DNA: TGTGCCAGCAGCGGCCTCGGGAGGAACACTGAAGCTTTCTTT; CDR3: CASSGLGRNTEAFF
D: -; V: TRBV27; J: TRBJ1-5; size: few; DNA: TGTGCCAGCAGTTACAGGGTCCGGCAGCCCCAGCATTTT; CDR3: CASSYRVRQPQHF
D: TRBD1; V: TRBV2; J: TRBJ2-7; size: -; DNA: TGTGCCAGCAGTAGTTACGACAGGGGGGAGGTCGAGCAGTACTTC; CDR3: CASSSYDRGEVEQYF
D: -; V: TRBV2; J: TRBJ1-2; size: -; DNA: TGTGCCAGCAGTCAAACGACACAGGACAGCTCCGAAGGCTACACCTTC; CDR3: CASSQTTQDSSEGYTF
D: TRBD1; V: TRBV4-2; J: TRBJ2-6; size: -; DNA: TGTGCCAGCAGTCTCTCCCGGGACAGTCATCTCTCTGGGGCCAACGTCCTGACTTTC; CDR3: CASSLSRDSHLSGANVLTF
D: -; V: TRBV5-1; J: TRBJ2-7; size: -; DNA: TGCGCCAGCAGCGGGCCCGGCTACGAGCAGTACTTC; CDR3: CASSGPGYEQYF
D: -; V: TRBV27; J: TRBJ1-4; size: -; DNA: TGTGCCAGCAGTTTTCTGAGCATCGGGGAAAAACTGTTTTTT; CDR3: CASSFLSIGEKLFF
D: -; V: TRBV29-1; J: TRBJ2-2; size: -; DNA: TGCAGCGTTGATGTAGGGGTTACCGGGGAGCTGTTTTTT; CDR3: CSVDVGVTGELFF
D: TRBD1; V: TRBV28; J: TRBJ2-7; size: -; DNA: TGTGCCAGCAGTTTAATAGGGACAGGGCCCCACGAGCAGTACTTC; CDR3: CASSLIGTGPHEQYF
D: -; V: TRBV5-4; J: TRBJ2-5; size: -; DNA: TGTGCCAGCAGCTCCGACAGCTACCAAGAGACCCAGTACTTC; CDR3: CASSSDSYQETQYF
D: TRBD1; V: TRBV19; J: TRBJ2-1; size: -; DNA: TGTGCCAGTAGTAATCGGACAGGGAACCTTCAGGCGTTCTTC; CDR3: CASSNRTGNLQAFF
D: -; V: TRBV6-4; J: TRBJ2-5; size: once; DNA: TGTGCCAGCAGTGAATCCCCAGCGGCAGCTCAAGAGACCCAGTACTTC; CDR3: CASSESPAAAQETQYF
D: -; V: TRBV2; J: TRBJ1-2; size: -; DNA: TGTGCCAGCAGTCCCCCTGGAGGGTTGGACTATGGCTACACCTTC; CDR3: CASSPPGGLDYGYTF
D: -; V: TRBV10-3; J: TRBJ1-4; size: -; DNA: TGTGTCATCAATTCGGGGACTAATGAAAAACTGTTTTTT; CDR3: CVINSGTNEKLFF
D: -; V: TRBV2; J: TRBJ1-1; size: -; DNA: TGTGCCAGCAGCCCCGGCAGGCCTAACACTGAAGCTTTCTTT; CDR3: CASSPGRPNTEAFF
D: -; V: TRBV28; J: TRBJ2-4; size: -; DNA: TGTGCCAGCAGTTTATCTGGGGGAGGGACAAGGATTCAGTACTTC; CDR3: CASSLSGGGTRIQYF
D: TRBD1; V: TRBV6-1; J: TRBJ2-3; size: few; DNA: TGTGCCAGCAGCGCATTTGGGACAGGGCGCGATACGCAGTATTTT; CDR3: CASSAFGTGRDTQYF
D: -; V: TRBV29-1; J: TRBJ1-1; size: -; DNA: TGCAGCGTTGAAGATCTTCAGGGACACAACACTGAAGCTTTCTTT; CDR3: CSVEDLQGHNTEAFF
D: -; V: TRBV5-6; J: TRBJ1-5; size: few; DNA: TGTGCCAGCAGCTTGGGTGGCCGGTTGGAGCAGCCCCAGCATTTT; CDR3: CASSLGGRLEQPQHF
D: -; V: TRBV4-3; J: TRBJ1-1; size: -; DNA: TGCGCCAGCAGCCAAGGGAGGCGGATTTTCCCGTTCACTGAAGCTTTCTTT; CDR3: CASSQGRRIFPFTEAFF
D: -; V: TRBV10-2; J: TRBJ2-7; size: -; DNA: TGCGCCAGCAGCACAGGATCGTCCTCCTACGAGCAGTACTTC; CDR3: CASSTGSSSYEQYF
D: -; V: TRBV5-1; J: TRBJ2-3; size: once; DNA: TGCGCCAGCAGCTTCATCCACCCGGGCACAGATACGCAGTATTTT; CDR3: CASSFIHPGTDTQYF